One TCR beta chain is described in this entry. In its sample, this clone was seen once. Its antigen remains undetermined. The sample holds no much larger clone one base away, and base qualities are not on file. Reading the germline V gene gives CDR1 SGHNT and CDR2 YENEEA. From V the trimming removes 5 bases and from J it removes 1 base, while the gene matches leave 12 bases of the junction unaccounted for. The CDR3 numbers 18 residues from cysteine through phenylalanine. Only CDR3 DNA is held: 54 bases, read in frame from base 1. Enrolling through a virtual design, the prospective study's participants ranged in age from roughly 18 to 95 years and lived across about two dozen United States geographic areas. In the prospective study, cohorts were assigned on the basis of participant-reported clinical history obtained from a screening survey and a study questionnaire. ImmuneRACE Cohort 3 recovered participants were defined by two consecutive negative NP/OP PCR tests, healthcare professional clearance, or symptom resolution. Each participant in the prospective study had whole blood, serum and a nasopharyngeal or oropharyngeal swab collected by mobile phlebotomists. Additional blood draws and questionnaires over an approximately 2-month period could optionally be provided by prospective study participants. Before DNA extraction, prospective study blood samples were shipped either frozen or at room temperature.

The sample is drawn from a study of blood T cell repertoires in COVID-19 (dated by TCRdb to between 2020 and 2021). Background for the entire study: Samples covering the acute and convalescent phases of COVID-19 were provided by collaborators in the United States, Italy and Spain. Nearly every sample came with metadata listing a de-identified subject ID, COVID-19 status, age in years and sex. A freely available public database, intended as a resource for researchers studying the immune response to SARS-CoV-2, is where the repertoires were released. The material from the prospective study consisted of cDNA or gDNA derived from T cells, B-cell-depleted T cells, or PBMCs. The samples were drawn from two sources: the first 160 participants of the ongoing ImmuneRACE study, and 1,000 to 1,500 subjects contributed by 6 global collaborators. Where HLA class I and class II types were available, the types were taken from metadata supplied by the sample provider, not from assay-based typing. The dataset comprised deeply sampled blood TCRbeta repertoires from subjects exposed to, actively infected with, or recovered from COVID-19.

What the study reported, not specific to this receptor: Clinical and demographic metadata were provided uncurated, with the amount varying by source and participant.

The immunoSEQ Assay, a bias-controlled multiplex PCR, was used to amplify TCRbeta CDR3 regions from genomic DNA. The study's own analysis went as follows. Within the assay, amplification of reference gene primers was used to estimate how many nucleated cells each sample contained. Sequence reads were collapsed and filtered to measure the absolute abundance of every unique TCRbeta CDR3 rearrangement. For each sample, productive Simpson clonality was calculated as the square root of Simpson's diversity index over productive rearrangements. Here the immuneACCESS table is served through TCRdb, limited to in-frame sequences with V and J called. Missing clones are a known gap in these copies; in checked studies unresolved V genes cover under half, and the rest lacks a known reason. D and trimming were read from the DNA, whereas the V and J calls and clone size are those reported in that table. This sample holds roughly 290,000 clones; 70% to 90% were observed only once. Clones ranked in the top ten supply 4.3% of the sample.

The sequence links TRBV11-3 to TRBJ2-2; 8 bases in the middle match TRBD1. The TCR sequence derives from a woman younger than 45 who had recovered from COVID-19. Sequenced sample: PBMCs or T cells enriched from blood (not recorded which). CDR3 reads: CASSPGQGSPLNTGELFF. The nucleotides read TGTGCCAGCAGCCCAGGACAGGGCTCCCCCTTGAACACCGGGGAGCTGTTTTTT.